These T cell receptor beta chains were read from a single sample in a study of Graves' ophthalmopathy and Graves' hyperthyroidism. Via MiXCR, TCRdb re-called the multiplex PCR reads, giving one row per CDR3 protein. The sample includes more than 550,000 distinct CDR3 sequences, just over 40% of them seen just once. Sequenced: peripheral blood. The receptors shown here come from an adult man with Graves' ophthalmopathy. CDR3s include the opening cysteine and the closing phenylalanine or tryptophan. D genes are given only for firm matches. Clone sizes are given selectively: once, few, many, or a class where the clone is expanded.

>NA|TRBJ1-5|TRBV19|NA
TGTGCCAGTGCCGCGGGGGTCGGAGGGCCCCAGCATTTT
CASAAGVGGPQHF
>NA|TRBJ1-5|TRBV19|NA
TGTGCCAGTAGTTCGACAGACTTCTATAGCAATCAGCCCCAGCATTTT
CASSSTDFYSNQPQHF
>NA|TRBJ1-2|TRBV11-2|NA
TGTGCCAGCAGCTTAGATAAACAGAATGGCTACACCTTC
CASSLDKQNGYTF
>NA|TRBJ2-7|TRBV7-8|few
TGCGCCAGCAGCCAAGTTAAGGGGGCGGGGGAGCAGTACTTC
CASSQVKGAGEQYF
>TRBD1|TRBJ1-1|TRBV10-3|NA
TGTGCCAGCAGTGAATTACGGGACAGGGGTGGCACTGAAGCTTTCTTT
CASSELRDRGGTEAFF
>TRBD1|TRBJ1-3|TRBV5-1|NA
TGTGCCAGCAGCTGGGGACAGGGGAACTCTGGAAACACCATATATTTT
CASSWGQGNSGNTIYF
>NA|TRBJ2-6|TRBV7-9|NA
TGCGCCAGCAGCCTTCAGACAGGTCTCCTCGTCCTGACTTTC
CASSLQTGLLVLTF
>NA|TRBJ2-7|TRBV7-3|NA
TGTGCCAGCAGCTTGGCAGGGATCTTGAACGAGCAGTACTTC
CASSLAGILNEQYF
>TRBD1|TRBJ1-3|TRBV7-9|NA
TGTGCCAGCAGCACCGGGACAGGGTCATCTGGAAACACCATATATTTT
CASSTGTGSSGNTIYF
>TRBD2|TRBJ2-5|TRBV2|few
TGTGCCAGCAGTGAAAGCATCCGAGCGGGGGGAGAGACCCAGTACTTC
CASSESIRAGGETQYF
>NA|TRBJ1-6|TRBV11-2|NA
TGTGCCAGCAGCCCAAAGGCAGAAAATCAGCCCCTCCACTTT
CASSPKAENQPLHF
>NA|TRBJ1-4|TRBV5-4|few
TGTGCCAGCAGCAACGGTCTAGTCGAAAAACTGTTTTTT
CASSNGLVEKLFF
>NA|TRBJ1-2|TRBV7-8|many
TGTGCCAGCAGCTCCCGAAGTGGTGGCGGTGGCTACACCTTC
CASSSRSGGGGYTF
>TRBD1|TRBJ2-7|TRBV5-6|many
TGTGCCAGCAGCTCGACAGGGTGGAACGAGCAGTACTTC
CASSSTGWNEQYF
>NA|TRBJ2-5|TRBV24-1|many
TGTGCCACCAGTGACCCCGGGGGAGAAGAGACCCAGTACTTC
CATSDPGGEETQYF
>NA|TRBJ1-5|TRBV6-2/TRBV6-3|NA
TGTGCCAGCACCCGACCCAATCAGCCCCAGCATTTT
CASTRPNQPQHF
>TRBD1|TRBJ2-7|TRBV5-1|NA
TGCGCCAGCAGCCCGACAGGGATCAGGGACGAGCAGTACTTC
CASSPTGIRDEQYF
>NA|TRBJ2-2|TRBV10-3|NA
TGTGCCAGCCAGGGCCCCTTCACCGGGGAGCTGTTTTTT
CASQGPFTGELFF
>NA|TRBJ1-5|TRBV7-2|once
TGTGCCAGCAGCCGGGGGGGGGGGATTTACGAGCATTTT
CASSRGGGIYEHF
>NA|TRBJ2-1|TRBV2|NA
TGTGCCAGCAGTGAGACAGGTCCAAACTACAATGAGCAGTTCTTC
CASSETGPNYNEQFF
>TRBD1|TRBJ1-2|TRBV20-1|NA
TGCAGTGCTAGACAGGGGGTTGATCGCTACACCTTC
CSARQGVDRYTF
>NA|TRBJ1-1|TRBV10-3|many
TGTGCCATCAGTGAGTCGGACTGGGGGCCTGGGATGAACACTGAAGCTTTCTTT
CAISESDWGPGMNTEAFF
>NA|TRBJ1-4|TRBV3-1|few
TGTGCCAGCAGCACGGTGCAGAATGAAAAACTGTTTTTT
CASSTVQNEKLFF
>TRBD1|TRBJ1-4|TRBV11-1|NA
TGTGCCAGCAGCTCACAGGGGGCAACTAATGAAAAACTGTTTTTT
CASSSQGATNEKLFF
>TRBD1|TRBJ2-7|TRBV10-3|many
TGTGCCAGCATCCGAGGACAGGGGATGTACGAGCAGTACTTC
CASIRGQGMYEQYF
>TRBD1|TRBJ1-1|TRBV29-1|NA
TGCAGCGTTAGGACAGGGGGAGGTGAAGCTTTCTTT
CSVRTGGGEAFF
>NA|TRBJ1-6|TRBV6-5|NA
TGTGCCAGCAGTTACTCGAATTTGGGGGATGTAGGGAATTCACCCCTCCACTTT
CASSYSNLGDVGNSPLHF
>NA|TRBJ1-5|TRBV10-3|many
TGTGCCATCAGGGGGAATGGGGACCAGCCCCAGCATTTT
CAIRGNGDQPQHF
>NA|TRBJ1-6|TRBV6-5|many
TGTGCCAGCAGGAAGCAGGGGCAAGATTCACCCCTCCACTTT
CASRKQGQDSPLHF
>NA|TRBJ1-2|TRBV7-9|many
TGTGCCAGCAGCTCCCAGGGGAATAACTATGGCTACACCTTC
CASSSQGNNYGYTF
>NA|TRBJ1-4|TRBV20-1|once
TGCAGTGCTAGAGAGAGGTGGACTAATGAAAAACTGTTTTTT
CSARERWTNEKLFF
>NA|TRBJ2-7|TRBV7-2|NA
TGTACCAGCAGTCTCCTGCGGGGCGAGCAGTACTTC
CTSSLLRGEQYF
>TRBD2|TRBJ2-3|TRBV13|few
TGTGCCAGCAGCAGTCGTATAGCGGGAGTGGCAGATACGCAGTATTTT
CASSSRIAGVADTQYF
>NA|TRBJ1-4|TRBV19|NA
TGTGCCAGTAGTATTAGGGGATCTGCAACTAATGAAAAACTGCTTTTT
CASSIRGSATNEKLLF
>NA|TRBJ2-6|TRBV19|many
TGTGCCAGTAGTATTACCGGGTCCTCTGGGGCCAACGTCCTGACTTTC
CASSITGSSGANVLTF
>TRBD1|TRBJ2-5|TRBV12-5|NA
TGTGCTAGTGGTTTGGTAACCGGCAGGGGGCAAGAGACCCAGTACTTC
CASGLVTGRGQETQYF
>NA|TRBJ1-5|TRBV2|many
TGTGCCAGCAGTGTTTCCGGGACTTATAGCAATCAGCCCCAGCATTTT
CASSVSGTYSNQPQHF
>NA|TRBJ1-1|TRBV6-5|NA
TGTGCCAGCAGGCGGACGCCGCACACTGAAGCTTTCTTT
CASRRTPHTEAFF
>TRBD1|TRBJ2-5|TRBV7-9|many
TGTGCCAGCAGCCTCCCCACCGGGACAGGGGGCGAGACCCAGTACTTC
CASSLPTGTGGETQYF
>TRBD1|TRBJ1-6|TRBV6-6|many
TGTGCCAGCAGTTATACTCAGGGGGCGATTGAGTCACCCCTCCACTTT
CASSYTQGAIESPLHF
>NA|TRBJ2-6|TRBV7-8|many
TGTGCCAGCAGCTTAACTGCTGGGGCCAACGTCCTGACTTTC
CASSLTAGANVLTF
>NA|TRBJ2-1|TRBV19|few
TGTGCCAGTAGTAACGGAGCGTCCAATGAGCAGTTCTTC
CASSNGASNEQFF
>NA|TRBJ1-2|TRBV24-1|many
TGTGCCACCAGTGATTCTTATGGCTACACCTTC
CATSDSYGYTF
>NA|TRBJ2-7|TRBV20-1|NA
TGCAGTGCTAGAGATCTGACGGAAAGGGGCGGAACCTACGAGCAGTACTTC
CSARDLTERGGTYEQYF
>TRBD1|TRBJ2-1|TRBV7-2|NA
TGTGCCAGCAGCCGGGGACAGGCGGAGGTCAATGAGCAGTTCTTC
CASSRGQAEVNEQFF
>TRBD1|TRBJ2-5|TRBV20-1|few
TGCAGTGCTTTTGGGAGACAGGGGCAAGAGACCCAGTACTTC
CSAFGRQGQETQYF
>NA|TRBJ1-1|TRBV25-1|NA
TGTGCCACCACCGCAAAGACAGCCTCGAACACTGAAGCTTTCTTT
CATTAKTASNTEAFF
>NA|TRBJ1-1|TRBV29-1|NA
TGCAGCGTTGTTGCCAGGGGTCTTGAGGTAACTGAAGCTTTCTTT
CSVVARGLEVTEAFF